This note documents a single T cell receptor beta chain sequence. This clonotype was picked up many times. No antigen is known for it. No per-base quality is available; no much larger clone lies one base away. The library was produced with PCR. Sequenced on an Illumina HiSeq 2500. TCR libraries were prepared with molecular barcoding, using unique molecular identifiers to normalize TCRbeta repertoire quantification. The public reads were reanalyzed by TCRdb: fastp trimming at Q25, MiXCR alignment, in-frame beta chains only. Every distinct CDR3 protein forms one entry, paired with its most common genes and DNA. This sample is represented by some 550,000 distinct CDR3 sequences; approximately 22% of them were singletons. Less than 15% of the sample is held by the ten biggest clonotypes. This sample stems from a study of T-cell reconstitution after alpha-beta-depleted transplantation in children (dated by TCRdb to between 2015 and 2016). Concerning the study at large: T-cell immune reconstitution after TCRalphabeta/CD19-depleted allogeneic hematopoietic cell transplantation in children was quantitatively tracked in the study by means of TCR repertoire profiling.

Broad study findings and their caveats: The apparently early recovery of alphabetaT-cell counts about two months after transplant reportedly depended on only several hundred rapidly expanded clones that came from non-depleted graft cells. In some patients, high TCRbeta diversity at day 60 was attributed to recipient T cells and intrathymic progenitors that had survived conditioning. Over subsequent months, a decline in hyperexpanded clone frequencies was noted, and after one year, T-cell counts and TCRbeta diversity were mostly ascribed to newly produced T cells.

CDR1 and CDR2, looked up from the germline V gene, are SGDLS and YYNGEE. The V end loses 2 bases and the J end loses 1 base, and a stretch of 9 bases separates them. The cysteine opens and the phenylalanine closes a CDR3 of 15 amino acids. Only the CDR3 DNA is retained, 45 bases long and in frame from the first base. The treatment or condition label on this specimen signifies: allogeneic hematopoietic cell transplantation with graft depleted of TCRalphabeta T cells and CD19 B cells. Transplant recipients were children who received TCRalphabeta/CD19-depleted allogeneic hematopoietic cell grafts. The TCR comes from a boy younger than two who had a stem cell transplant for acute myeloid leukemia, so the T cells may come from the graft donor. The chain employs TRBV9 and TRBJ2-2; TRBD1 is perhaps the D gene, given 6 matching bases. The source material was PBMCs, mostly from graft donor cells, sampled 360 days after TCRalphabeta/CD19-depleted stem cell transplant. CDR3 reads: CASSVGGENTGELFF. The DNA is TGTGCCAGCAGCGTTGGGGGCGAGAACACCGGGGAGCTGTTTTTT.